The clone carrying this T cell receptor beta chain was detected ten times or more. As yet, its antigen is unknown. RNA transcripts were the template, and TCR beta CDR3 regions were amplified from them. The authors performed first-round RT-PCR with HTBI primers and then a second-round multiplex PCR. Using its own MiXCR run on the multiplex PCR reads, TCRdb lists one record per CDR3 protein. The table includes a few hundred thousand distinct CDR3 sequences, about 18% detected once. Hyperthyroidism showing no ophthalmopathy within 18 months of follow-up was stable. The CDR3 covers 14 residues. Trimming stripped 1 base from V and 0 bases from J, with 9 bases between. The germline V gene encodes CDR1 DFQATT and CDR2 SNEGSKA (reference sequence). The data belong to a study of Graves' ophthalmopathy and Graves' hyperthyroidism. Study-level findings and limits: Ophthalmopathy progression prediction by the model yielded a sensitivity of about 69% and a specificity of less than 75%.

This receptor was identified in an adult woman with stable Graves' hyperthyroidism. The rearrangement uses TRBV20-1 and TRBJ1-2, with D maybe TRBD1 (5 bases). Material: peripheral blood. In DNA form, the CDR3 reads TGCAGTGCTAGAGGGGGCGGAACTAACTATGGCTACACCTTC. Its translation is CSARGGGTNYGYTF.